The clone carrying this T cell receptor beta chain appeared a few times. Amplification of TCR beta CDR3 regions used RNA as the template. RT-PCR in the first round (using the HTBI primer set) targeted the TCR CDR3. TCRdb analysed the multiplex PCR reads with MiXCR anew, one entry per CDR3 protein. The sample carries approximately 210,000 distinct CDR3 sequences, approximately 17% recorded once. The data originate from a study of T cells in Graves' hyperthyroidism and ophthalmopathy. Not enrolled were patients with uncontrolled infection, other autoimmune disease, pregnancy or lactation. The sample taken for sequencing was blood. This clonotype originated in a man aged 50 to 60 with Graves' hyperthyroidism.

The CDR3 region is CSVPGSGTDTQYF. CDR3 nucleotide sequence: TGCAGCGTACCCGGCTCAGGCACAGATACGCAGTATTTT. The chain has TRBV29-1 and TRBJ2-3; no definite D call. Germline V CDR1 and CDR2: SQVTM, ANQGSEA. V was trimmed by 6 bases and J by 1 base, leaving 11 bases between them. The CDR3 extends over 13 amino acids.